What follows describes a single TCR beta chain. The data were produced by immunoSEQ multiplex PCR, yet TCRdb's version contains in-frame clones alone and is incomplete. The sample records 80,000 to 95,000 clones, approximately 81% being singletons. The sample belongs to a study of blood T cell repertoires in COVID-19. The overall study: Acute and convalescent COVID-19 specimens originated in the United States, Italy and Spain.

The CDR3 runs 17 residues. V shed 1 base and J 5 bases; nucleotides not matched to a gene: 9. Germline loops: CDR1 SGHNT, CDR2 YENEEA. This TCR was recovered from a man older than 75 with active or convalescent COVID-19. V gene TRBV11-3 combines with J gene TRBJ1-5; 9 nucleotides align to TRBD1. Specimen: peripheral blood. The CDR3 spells CASSLVGQGYGDQPQHF. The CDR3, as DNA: TGTGCCAGCAGCTTAGTGGGACAGGGATATGGAGATCAGCCCCAGCATTTT.